The rows below give T cell receptor beta chains drawn from one sample of a study of breast tumors, draining lymph nodes, adjacent tissues. Each CDR3 protein gets one entry after TCRdb re-called the multiplex PCR reads with MiXCR. This table holds 200,000 or so distinct CDR3 sequences, 25% to 40% found once. The sequenced sample consisted of axillary lymph node tissue. The receptors were sampled from a female donor with breast cancer. Some clones in this sample may be carry-over from other donors' samples. Both conserved end residues are part of each CDR3. Fields, in order: J gene, V gene, CDR3 protein.

>TRBJ1-5|TRBV7-9
CASSSSGSVNQPQHF
>TRBJ2-3|TRBV4-2
CASSQSAGDTQYF
>TRBJ2-5|TRBV5-8
CASSLAPPGETQYF
>TRBJ2-1|TRBV4-3
CASSQVWGDDEQFF
>TRBJ1-5|TRBV7-8
CASSLTGTQGGFNRPQHF
>TRBJ2-7|TRBV5-1
CASSQDLAYEQYF
>TRBJ1-2|TRBV6-2/TRBV6-3
CASYPRAPNYGYTF
>TRBJ1-1|TRBV7-9
CASTNQGNTEAFF
>TRBJ2-7|TRBV12-3/TRBV12-4
CASSPGLAGVGEQYF
>TRBJ2-7|TRBV20-1
CSARGQGFQAQYF
>TRBJ2-3|TRBV10-3
CAIAFRLAGVDPTDTQYF
>TRBJ1-2|TRBV19
CASRGDGSDYGYTF